Listed below are T cell receptor beta chains from one sample, sequenced in a study of breast tumors, draining lymph nodes, adjacent tissues. Each CDR3 protein gets one entry after TCRdb re-called the multiplex PCR reads with MiXCR. Of approximately 100,000 distinct CDR3 sequences in the sample, about 20% are singletons; the top ten hold around 1.2%. Sequences were obtained from axillary lymph node tissue. Every receptor here comes from a female donor with breast cancer. Some clones in this sample may be carry-over from other donors' samples. Both conserved end residues are part of each CDR3. The order of the fields is J gene, V gene, D gene, clone size, CDR3 length, CDR3 protein, CDR3 DNA. D genes are given only for firm matches. Not all rows give a size; the values are once, few, many and, for expanded clones, a class.

J: TRBJ1-6; V: TRBV2; D: -; size: many; length: 11; CDR3: CASSARSPLHF; DNA: TGTGCCAGCAGTGCCCGTTCACCCCTCCACTTT
J: TRBJ2-7; V: TRBV12-5; D: -; size: many; length: 15; CDR3: CASGLSAVLTYEQYF; DNA: TGTGCTAGTGGTTTATCCGCGGTCCTGACCTACGAGCAGTACTTC
J: TRBJ1-5; V: TRBV27; D: -; size: -; length: 14; CDR3: CASSFGRDGQPQHF; DNA: TGTGCCAGCAGTTTTGGCAGGGACGGACAGCCCCAGCATTTT
J: TRBJ1-6; V: TRBV6-1; D: -; size: many; length: 13; CDR3: CASSELLNSPLHF; DNA: TGTGCCAGCAGTGAGCTCCTTAATTCACCCCTCCACTTT
J: TRBJ1-4; V: TRBV11-1; D: -; size: many; length: 15; CDR3: CASSLFQGGEEKLFF; DNA: TGTGCCAGCAGCCTATTCCAGGGAGGCGAAGAAAAACTGTTTTTT
J: TRBJ2-7; V: TRBV9; D: -; size: many; length: 13; CDR3: CASSVDSSYEQYF; DNA: TGTGCCAGCAGCGTGGACAGTTCCTACGAGCAGTACTTC
J: TRBJ1-3; V: TRBV6-5; D: TRBD1; size: many; length: 17; CDR3: CASSSGTGLFSGNTIYF; DNA: TGTGCCAGCAGTTCCGGGACAGGGTTATTCTCTGGAAACACCATATATTTT
J: TRBJ2-2; V: TRBV5-1; D: -; size: many; length: 14; CDR3: CASSDRGSGGELFF; DNA: TGCGCCAGCAGCGATAGGGGTAGTGGCGGGGAGCTGTTTTTT
J: TRBJ2-7; V: TRBV11-2; D: TRBD2; size: many; length: 15; CDR3: CASSRSGLAGYEQYF; DNA: TGTGCCAGCAGCCGATCAGGACTAGCGGGTTACGAGCAGTACTTC
J: TRBJ2-4; V: TRBV2; D: -; size: -; length: 14; CDR3: CASNTDLGKNIQYF; DNA: TGTGCCAGCAACACGGACTTAGGCAAAAACATTCAGTACTTC
J: TRBJ1-2; V: TRBV30; D: -; size: many; length: 14; CDR3: CAWSRELQNYGYTF; DNA: TGTGCCTGGAGTCGGGAACTGCAGAACTATGGCTACACCTTC
J: TRBJ2-1; V: TRBV5-1; D: TRBD2; size: many; length: 19; CDR3: CASSLAGERGGLRYNEQFF; DNA: TGCGCCAGCAGCTTGGCCGGGGAGCGGGGGGGCCTTCGATACAATGAGCAGTTCTTC
J: TRBJ1-2; V: TRBV7-2; D: -; size: -; length: 15; CDR3: CASSLAPGPNYGYTF; DNA: TGTGCCAGCAGCTTGGCTCCGGGACCTAACTATGGCTACACCTTC
J: TRBJ1-4; V: TRBV7-9; D: -; size: -; length: 15; CDR3: CASSPLGATNEKLFF; DNA: TGTGCCAGCAGTCCCCTAGGGGCAACTAATGAAAAACTGTTTTTT
J: TRBJ2-2; V: TRBV18; D: -; size: -; length: 14; CDR3: CASSSAGWTGELFF; DNA: TGTGCCAGCTCAAGTGCAGGGTGGACCGGGGAGCTGTTTTTT
J: TRBJ2-1; V: TRBV2; D: -; size: many; length: 14; CDR3: CASIRKLSYNEQFF; DNA: TGTGCCAGCATACGTAAACTCTCCTACAATGAGCAGTTCTTC
J: TRBJ2-7; V: TRBV27; D: TRBD1; size: many; length: 15; CDR3: CASSPGTGTDYEQYF; DNA: TGTGCCAGCAGCCCCGGGACAGGGACTGACTACGAGCAGTACTTC
J: TRBJ2-1; V: TRBV7-3; D: -; size: many; length: 13; CDR3: CASSPTVVHEQFF; DNA: TGTGCCAGCAGCCCGACCGTGGTCCATGAGCAGTTCTTC
J: TRBJ2-7; V: TRBV2; D: -; size: many; length: 13; CDR3: CASSGSRPYEQYF; DNA: TGTGCCAGCAGTGGTTCTCGGCCCTACGAGCAGTACTTC
J: TRBJ2-7; V: TRBV12-3/TRBV12-4; D: -; size: many; length: 14; CDR3: CASSRLSVGYEQYF; DNA: TGTGCCAGCAGTCGACTCTCCGTGGGGTACGAGCAGTACTTC
J: TRBJ2-7; V: TRBV2; D: TRBD2; size: many; length: 14; CDR3: CASSGGRAVGGQYF; DNA: TGTGCCAGCAGTGGAGGGAGGGCAGTGGGTGGGCAGTACTTC
J: TRBJ2-2; V: TRBV5-6; D: TRBD2; size: -; length: 19; CDR3: CASSLFPLLAAKDTGELFF; DNA: TGTGCCAGCAGCTTGTTTCCTCTACTAGCGGCGAAGGACACCGGGGAGCTGTTTTTT
J: TRBJ2-2; V: TRBV4-1; D: -; size: -; length: 14; CDR3: CASSQVQNTGELFF; DNA: TGCGCCAGCAGCCAAGTACAGAACACCGGGGAGCTGTTTTTT
J: TRBJ2-3; V: TRBV30; D: -; size: once; length: 14; CDR3: CAWSPGGATDTQYF; DNA: TGTGCCTGGAGCCCCGGGGGAGCCACAGATACGCAGTATTTT
J: TRBJ1-6; V: TRBV10-3; D: TRBD1; size: many; length: 15; CDR3: CAISESGQGNSPLHF; DNA: TGTGCCATCAGTGAGTCGGGACAGGGTAATTCACCCCTCCACTTT
J: TRBJ2-3; V: TRBV2; D: TRBD2; size: many; length: 15; CDR3: CASSRTSASADTQYF; DNA: TGTGCCAGCAGTAGGACTAGCGCTAGTGCAGATACGCAGTATTTT
J: TRBJ1-6; V: TRBV7-9; D: -; size: many; length: 14; CDR3: CASSLEIGTAPLHF; DNA: TGTGCCAGCAGCCTGGAAATTGGTACGGCACCCCTCCACTTT
J: TRBJ2-3; V: TRBV9; D: TRBD2; size: many; length: 16; CDR3: CASSVSAGGYTDTQYF; DNA: TGTGCCAGCAGCGTATCTGCGGGAGGGTACACAGATACGCAGTATTTT
J: TRBJ2-7; V: TRBV27; D: TRBD2; size: few; length: 13; CDR3: CASSLIGGYEQYF; DNA: TGTGCCAGCAGTTTAATCGGGGGGTACGAGCAGTACTTC
J: TRBJ2-1; V: TRBV7-9; D: -; size: many; length: 12; CDR3: CASRLELNEQFF; DNA: TGTGCCAGCAGGCTAGAGTTAAATGAGCAGTTCTTC
J: TRBJ1-5; V: TRBV3-1; D: -; size: -; length: 16; CDR3: CASSQTPRGYNQPQHF; DNA: TGTGCCAGCAGCCAGACCCCGCGAGGGTACAATCAGCCCCAGCATTTT
J: TRBJ2-7; V: TRBV7-9; D: -; size: -; length: 14; CDR3: CASSSLLGGHEQYF; DNA: TGTGCCAGCAGCTCCCTCCTGGGTGGCCACGAGCAGTACTTC
J: TRBJ2-3; V: TRBV3-1; D: TRBD2; size: few; length: 15; CDR3: CASSQASGGRGTQYF; DNA: TGTGCCAGCAGCCAAGCTAGCGGGGGCCGGGGTACGCAGTATTTT
J: TRBJ2-2; V: TRBV4-2; D: -; size: -; length: 15; CDR3: CASSLAVTNTGELFF; DNA: TGTGCCAGCAGTCTGGCGGTGACGAACACCGGGGAGCTGTTTTTT
J: TRBJ2-7; V: TRBV10-3; D: -; size: many; length: 17; CDR3: CAISESSQVRYSYEQYF; DNA: TGTGCCATCAGTGAGTCGTCACAGGTCAGATACTCCTACGAGCAGTACTTC
J: TRBJ2-7; V: TRBV6-1; D: TRBD1; size: many; length: 13; CDR3: CASSPGTGYEQYF; DNA: TGTGCCAGCAGCCCCGGGACAGGGTACGAGCAGTACTTC